The rows below give T cell receptor beta chains drawn from one sample of a study of T cell responses to AZD1222 COVID-19 vaccine. Measured with immunoSEQ multiplex PCR; TCRdb has only the in-frame clones, and not every one. Of over 90,000 clones listed, 91% are singletons. The specimen comprised peripheral blood, sampled on day 0 of AZD1222 vaccination. These receptors all come from an adult in good health. CDR3s include the opening cysteine and the closing phenylalanine or tryptophan. Each record gives: V gene, clone size, D gene, J gene, CDR3 protein, CDR3 DNA. A D gene is named only where the DNA matches it firmly. The size field is filled for only some rows; it gives once, few, many or a size class.

V: TRBV5-1
size: once
D: NA
J: TRBJ1-1
CDR3: CASRVGKGKPNTEAFF
DNA: TGCGCCAGCAGGGTGGGGAAGGGGAAACCGAACACTGAAGCTTTCTTT

V: TRBV14
size: NA
D: NA
J: TRBJ1-1
CDR3: CASSYRVGTEAFF
DNA: TGTGCCAGCAGCTACAGGGTAGGGACTGAAGCTTTCTTT

V: TRBV28
size: NA
D: TRBD1
J: TRBJ1-2
CDR3: CASSSGQGANYGYTF
DNA: TGTGCCAGCAGTTCCGGACAGGGGGCTAACTATGGCTACACCTTC

V: TRBV30
size: NA
D: NA
J: TRBJ1-6
CDR3: CAWRAGPSLNNSPLHF
DNA: TGTGCCTGGAGAGCGGGCCCTTCCCTAAATAATTCACCCCTCCACTTT

V: TRBV13
size: once
D: NA
J: TRBJ2-7
CDR3: CASSRLGTLYEQYF
DNA: TGTGCCAGCAGCCGTCTCGGGACACTCTACGAGCAGTACTTC

V: TRBV7-9
size: NA
D: NA
J: TRBJ1-1
CDR3: CASSVDGNTEAFF
DNA: TGTGCCAGCAGCGTCGATGGGAACACTGAAGCTTTCTTT

V: TRBV28
size: NA
D: NA
J: TRBJ1-4
CDR3: CAGGWANEKLFF
DNA: TGTGCCGGTGGATGGGCAAATGAAAAACTGTTTTTT

V: TRBV19
size: NA
D: TRBD1
J: TRBJ2-7
CDR3: CASSSYTGQGDEQYF
DNA: TGTGCCAGTAGTTCTTATACGGGACAGGGGGACGAGCAGTACTTC

V: TRBV6-5
size: few
D: NA
J: TRBJ1-2
CDR3: CASNSGPGKGYTF
DNA: TGTGCCAGCAACAGCGGGCCAGGGAAAGGCTACACCTTC

V: TRBV27
size: once
D: NA
J: TRBJ1-1
CDR3: CASSLFFRDLNTEAFF
DNA: TGTGCCAGCAGTTTATTTTTCCGAGACTTGAACACTGAAGCTTTCTTT

V: TRBV7-9
size: once
D: NA
J: TRBJ1-1
CDR3: CASSPPGVNTEAFF
DNA: TGTGCCAGCAGCCCTCCGGGGGTGAACACTGAAGCTTTCTTT

V: TRBV5-4
size: NA
D: NA
J: TRBJ2-7
CDR3: CASSLRANSYEQYF
DNA: TGTGCCAGCAGCTTGCGAGCGAACTCCTACGAGCAGTACTTC

V: TRBV5-4
size: NA
D: TRBD1
J: TRBJ2-2
CDR3: CASSPPGQTNTGELFF
DNA: TGTGCCAGCAGCCCTCCGGGACAGACGAACACCGGGGAGCTGTTTTTT

V: TRBV6-5
size: once
D: NA
J: TRBJ2-3
CDR3: CASSPRGRDTQYF
DNA: TGTGCCAGCAGTCCCAGGGGAAGAGATACGCAGTATTTT

V: TRBV19
size: NA
D: TRBD1
J: TRBJ1-3
CDR3: CASTSGGVIGNTIYF
DNA: TGTGCCAGTACCTCAGGGGGAGTAATTGGAAACACCATATATTTT

V: TRBV7-2
size: NA
D: TRBD1
J: TRBJ2-1
CDR3: CASSQQGAAPPNEQFF
DNA: TGTGCCAGCAGCCAACAGGGGGCCGCCCCCCCCAATGAGCAGTTCTTC

V: TRBV2
size: NA
D: NA
J: TRBJ1-3
CDR3: CASRQSSGNTIYF
DNA: TGTGCCAGCAGACAGAGCTCTGGAAACACCATATATTTT

V: TRBV7-3
size: NA
D: TRBD2
J: TRBJ2-5
CDR3: CASSLSGRLETQYF
DNA: TGTGCCAGCAGCCTTAGCGGGAGACTAGAGACCCAGTACTTC

V: TRBV6-5
size: NA
D: TRBD1
J: TRBJ1-6
CDR3: CASRGRTGENSPLHF
DNA: TGTGCCAGCAGGGGGAGGACAGGGGAGAATTCACCCCTCCACTTT

V: TRBV5-1
size: NA
D: NA
J: TRBJ2-7
CDR3: CASSLGTPAARYEQYF
DNA: TGCGCCAGCAGCTTGGGTACCCCGGCGGCGCGGTACGAGCAGTACTTC

V: TRBV5-1
size: NA
D: NA
J: TRBJ2-7
CDR3: CASSDPSSSYEQYF
DNA: TGCGCCAGCAGCGACCCCTCTAGCTCCTACGAGCAGTACTTC

V: TRBV28
size: NA
D: NA
J: TRBJ1-6
CDR3: CASSPPGILFDNSPLHF
DNA: TGTGCCAGCAGTCCCCCAGGGATCCTTTTCGATAATTCACCCCTCCACTTT

V: TRBV3-1/TRBV3-2
size: NA
D: NA
J: TRBJ2-7
CDR3: CASSQGVEQYF
DNA: TGTGCCAGCAGCCAAGGTGTAGAGCAGTACTTC

V: TRBV7-9
size: NA
D: NA
J: TRBJ1-4
CDR3: CASSREGVPNEKLFF
DNA: TGTGCCAGCAGCAGAGAGGGGGTGCCTAATGAAAAACTGTTTTTT

V: TRBV5-1
size: NA
D: NA
J: TRBJ1-2
CDR3: CASSLMGVQNYGYTF
DNA: TGCGCCAGCAGCTTGATGGGGGTGCAGAACTATGGCTACACCTTC

V: TRBV5-6
size: few
D: NA
J: TRBJ1-2
CDR3: CASSPTASLPGGYTF
DNA: TGTGCCAGCAGCCCGACGGCATCACTCCCGGGGGGCTACACCTTC

V: TRBV28
size: NA
D: NA
J: TRBJ2-4
CDR3: CASSYWGENIQYF
DNA: TGTGCCAGCAGTTATTGGGGTGAAAACATTCAGTACTTC

V: TRBV9
size: NA
D: NA
J: TRBJ1-1
CDR3: CASTKGLMNTEAFF
DNA: TGTGCCAGCACGAAGGGGCTTATGAACACTGAAGCTTTCTTT

V: TRBV27
size: NA
D: NA
J: TRBJ2-7
CDR3: CASSSPPLVNEQYF
DNA: TGTGCCAGCAGTTCCCCCCCACTAGTCAACGAGCAGTACTTC

V: TRBV27
size: NA
D: NA
J: TRBJ2-7
CDR3: CASSLTTSYEQYF
DNA: TGTGCCAGCAGTCTCACCACCTCCTACGAGCAGTACTTC

V: TRBV2
size: NA
D: NA
J: TRBJ2-7
CDR3: CASSGAGFIGGEQYF
DNA: TGTGCCAGCAGTGGGGCGGGTTTCATAGGGGGTGAGCAGTACTTC

V: TRBV23-1
size: NA
D: NA
J: TRBJ2-7
CDR3: CASSQYRLKIESSYEQYF
DNA: TGCGCCAGCAGTCAATATCGACTCAAGATTGAAAGCTCCTACGAGCAGTACTTC

V: TRBV24-1
size: NA
D: TRBD1
J: TRBJ2-7
CDR3: CATSDFSRGTYEQYF
DNA: TGTGCCACCAGTGATTTTTCCAGGGGGACCTACGAGCAGTACTTC

V: TRBV24-1
size: NA
D: NA
J: TRBJ1-1
CDR3: CATSGKQGVNTEAFF
DNA: TGTGCCACCAGTGGTAAACAGGGAGTGAACACTGAAGCTTTCTTT

V: TRBV6-2/TRBV6-3
size: NA
D: TRBD2
J: TRBJ2-1
CDR3: CASSQGGSGRNEQFF
DNA: TGTGCCAGCAGTCAAGGGGGTAGCGGGAGAAATGAGCAGTTCTTC

V: TRBV30
size: NA
D: NA
J: TRBJ1-4
CDR3: CAWSKGTISGEKLFF
DNA: TGTGCCTGGAGTAAGGGTACAATCTCCGGGGAAAAACTGTTTTTT

V: TRBV6-5
size: NA
D: NA
J: TRBJ2-2
CDR3: CASSTTGSRSGELFF
DNA: TGTGCCAGCAGTACTACAGGGTCTAGGTCCGGGGAGCTGTTTTTT

V: TRBV28
size: NA
D: NA
J: TRBJ1-3
CDR3: CASSLEAYSGNTIYF
DNA: TGTGCCAGCAGTTTAGAGGCATACTCTGGAAACACCATATATTTT

V: TRBV13
size: NA
D: NA
J: TRBJ2-4
CDR3: CASSSSQIAKNIQYF
DNA: TGTGCCAGCAGCTCCAGTCAGATAGCCAAAAACATTCAGTACTTC

V: TRBV19
size: NA
D: NA
J: TRBJ1-2
CDR3: CASSSGPILYGYTF
DNA: TGTGCCAGTAGTTCCGGTCCTATACTATATGGCTACACCTTC

V: TRBV28
size: NA
D: TRBD2
J: TRBJ2-7
CDR3: CASSLVTSGTYEQYF
DNA: TGTGCCAGCAGTTTGGTTACTAGCGGGACCTACGAGCAGTACTTC

V: TRBV13
size: NA
D: TRBD1
J: TRBJ2-3
CDR3: CASSGQPPGQGGTDTQYF
DNA: TGTGCCAGCAGCGGTCAGCCCCCGGGACAGGGGGGGACAGATACGCAGTATTTT

V: TRBV14
size: NA
D: TRBD1
J: TRBJ2-7
CDR3: CASSQDWGGQGDYEQYF
DNA: TGTGCCAGCAGCCAAGATTGGGGAGGACAGGGGGACTACGAGCAGTACTTC

V: TRBV4-2
size: NA
D: NA
J: TRBJ1-5
CDR3: CASSPDGRAGQPQHF
DNA: TGTGCCAGCAGCCCAGATGGTCGGGCGGGTCAGCCCCAGCATTTT

V: TRBV7-3
size: NA
D: NA
J: TRBJ1-1
CDR3: CASSWTQNTEAFF
DNA: TGTGCCAGCAGCTGGACACAGAACACTGAAGCTTTCTTT

V: TRBV2
size: NA
D: NA
J: TRBJ1-2
CDR3: CASSARGDGYTF
DNA: TGTGCCAGCAGTGCCAGGGGAGATGGCTACACCTTC

V: TRBV7-2
size: NA
D: NA
J: TRBJ1-1
CDR3: CASSLGGPDTEAFF
DNA: TGTGCCAGCAGCTTAGGGGGCCCGGACACTGAAGCTTTCTTT

V: TRBV25-1
size: NA
D: NA
J: TRBJ1-2
CDR3: CASSEYKGYTF
DNA: TGTGCCAGCAGTGAATATAAAGGCTACACCTTC